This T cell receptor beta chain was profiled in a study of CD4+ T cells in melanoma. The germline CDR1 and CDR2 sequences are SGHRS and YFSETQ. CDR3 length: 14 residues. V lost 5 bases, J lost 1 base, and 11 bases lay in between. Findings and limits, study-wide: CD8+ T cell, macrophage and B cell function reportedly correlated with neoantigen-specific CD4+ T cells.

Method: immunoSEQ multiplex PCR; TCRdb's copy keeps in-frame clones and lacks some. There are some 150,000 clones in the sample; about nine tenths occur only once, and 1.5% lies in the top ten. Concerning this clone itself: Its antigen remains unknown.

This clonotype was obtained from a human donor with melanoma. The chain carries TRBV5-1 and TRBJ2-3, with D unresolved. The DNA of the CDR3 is TGCGCCAGCAGGCTTTACCTTCGCACAGATACGCAGTATTTT. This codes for CASRLYLRTDTQYF.